This T cell receptor beta chain was documented in a study of blood T cell repertoires in COVID-19. The length of the CDR3 is 16 residues. Trimming removed 0 bases from V and 4 bases from J, with 13 bases in between. Germline-derived CDR1 and CDR2 are MGHRA and YSYEKL. TCRdb keeps only in-frame clones here, not all; method: immunoSEQ multiplex PCR. The profile shows 310,000 or so clones, 87% of them singletons. The study drew participants aged about 18 to 90 years from some 24 US areas. Cohort 3 donors counted as recovered after two negative PCRs, clearance, or resolved symptoms. The specimen was PBMCs or T cells enriched from blood (not recorded which). The clonotype originates from a woman aged 18-35 years who had recovered from COVID-19. The chain joins TRBV4-1 to TRBJ2-1; tentative D call: TRBD1 (6 bases). The CDR3 coding sequence is TGCGCCAGCAGCCAAGATCCCAGGGGCGCGTACAATGAGCAGTTCTTC. This codes for CASSQDPRGAYNEQFF.